These 25 T cell receptor beta chains were sequenced from one sample in a study of T-cell reconstitution after alpha-beta-depleted transplantation in children. The TCRbeta library incorporated unique molecular identifiers. TCRdb fed the PCR reads into MiXCR, producing one record per CDR3 protein. The table records roughly 200,000 distinct CDR3 sequences, under 13% of them present only once. This sample comprised PBMCs, obtained before TCRalphabeta/CD19-depleted stem cell transplant. The source of these receptors is a child younger than two with acute myeloid leukemia, due to receive a stem cell transplant.

This clonotype was picked up many times. This chain uses TRBV12-3 or TRBV12-4 with TRBJ1-6; no definite D call. There are 13 residues in the CDR3. V was pared by 3 bases and J by 10 bases, with 10 bases between. CDR3 nucleotides: TGTGCCAGCAGTTTGTGGGAGAGGTCACCCCTCCACTTT. Its translation: CASSLWERSPLHF.

Note on this clonotype: At one of its ends the junction is not consistent with the germline gene, which may arise from a read error. V and J are TRBV7-9 and TRBJ2-7; D ambiguous. This CDR3 contains 11 residues. Germline CDR1 reads SEHNR; CDR2 reads FQNEAQ (reference sequence). The CDR3 DNA follows: TGTGCCAGCAGCTTAGGGTGGAAGCACTACTTC. Protein: CASSLGWKHYF.

This clonotype was seen ten or more times. The rearrangement uses TRBV4-2 and TRBJ2-7, with 9 bases that match TRBD2. In germline, CDR1 is LGHNA, CDR2 YNFKEQ. This CDR3 has 16 amino acids. V was clipped by 2 bases and J by 0 bases; unmatched bases: 5. This CDR3 reads CASSQNSGRFSYEQYF. As DNA, the CDR3 is TGTGCCAGCAGCCAAAATAGCGGGAGATTCTCCTACGAGCAGTACTTC.

This clonotype showed up many times. The chain couples TRBV20-1 to TRBJ1-1; D not certain. Germline CDR1 and CDR2: DFQATT and SNEGSKA (reference sequence). The CDR3 runs to 14 residues. The V gene lost 3 bases and the J gene lost 0 bases, with 11 bases spanning the gap. The CDR3 DNA reads TGCAGTGCTAGGGCCCGGCCCCTGAACACTGAAGCTTTCTTT. The encoded protein is CSARARPLNTEAFF.

This clonotype was counted ten times or more. The chain recombines TRBV6-6 with TRBJ2-7; D remains unclear. This CDR3 is 12 amino acids long. The germline V and J ends were trimmed by 5 bases and 3 bases, with 8 bases remaining between them. The germline gives CDR1 MNHNY, CDR2 SVGAGI (reference sequence). CDR3 nucleotide sequence: TGTGCCAGCAGTCCCGTAATCTACGAGCAGTACTTC. Amino acids: CASSPVIYEQYF.

This clonotype occurred many times. The chain has TRBV28 and TRBJ2-1, with D uncertain. The CDR3 is made up of 13 amino acids. The ends were cut back, 7 bases at V and 2 bases at J, with 9 bases in the middle. Germline V gene data show CDR1 as MDHEN and CDR2 as SYDVKM. CDR3 amino acids: CASTGPPYNEQFF. CDR3 DNA sequence: TGTGCCAGCACGGGTCCGCCCTACAATGAGCAGTTCTTC.

This clonotype appeared many times. The rearrangement uses TRBV7-2 and TRBJ1-2; D unresolved. The CDR3 is 13 residues long. Germline V gene lookup returns CDR1 SGHTA and CDR2 FQGNSA. V shed 6 bases and J shed 0 bases, with 8 bases lying between them. In DNA form, the CDR3 reads TGTGCCAGCAGGATGACGGCTAACTATGGCTACACCTTC. Translated: CASRMTANYGYTF.

This clonotype occurred many times. V is TRBV7-9 and J is TRBJ2-3; 14 bases line up with TRBD2. V gave up 5 bases and J gave up 5 bases; unmatched junction bases: 9. The CDR3 has 17 amino acids. Germline V gene data show CDR1 as SEHNR and CDR2 as FQNEAQ (reference sequence). CDR3 protein: CASSPPGLAGVGDTQYF. DNA for the CDR3: TGTGCCAGCAGCCCTCCGGGACTAGCGGGAGTCGGAGATACGCAGTATTTT.

This clonotype was counted ten times or more. The CDR3 loop is CSVPRNRQGSYNEQFF. The CDR3 region has the DNA TGCAGCGTTCCCAGAAACCGGCAGGGCTCCTACAATGAGCAGTTCTTC. The chain links TRBV29-1 to TRBJ2-1; tentatively, D is TRBD1 (5 bases). Per germline, CDR1 SQVTM and CDR2 ANQGSEA. This CDR3 has 16 residues. The ends were cut back, 5 bases at V and 0 bases at J, with 17 bases in the middle.

This sequence joins TRBV18 and TRBJ2-1, with TRBD1 as a possible D gene (6 bases). Trimming left V 3 bases short and J 6 bases short, with 9 bases between. The CDR3 is 13 residues long. CDR1 KGHSH and CDR2 LQKENI come from the germline V gene. The CDR3 bases are TGTGCCAGCTCACCTTACAGGGTCAATGAGCAGTTCTTC. Translating gives CASSPYRVNEQFF. Filled out from reference TRBV18 and TRBJ2-1, the complete variable domain reads NAGVMQNPRHLVRRRGQEARLRCSPMKGHSHVYWYRQLPEEGLKFMVYLQKENIIDESGMPKERFSAEFPKEGPSILRIQQVVRGDSAAYFCASSPYRVNEQFFGPGTRLTVL.

This clonotype was picked up many times. The chain joins TRBV6-2 or TRBV6-3 to TRBJ2-3, with 13 bases that match TRBD2. CDR3 size: 17 residues. The V segment lost 1 base and the J segment 2 bases; nucleotides outside the gene matches: 3. Germline V CDR1 and CDR2: MNHEY, SVGEGT. CDR3 in amino acids: CASSYFGTSGTTDTQYF. DNA of the CDR3: TGTGCCAGCAGTTACTTCGGGACTAGCGGGACCACAGATACGCAGTATTTT.

This clonotype was recorded many times. The chain couples TRBV28 to TRBJ2-5; TRBD2 matches at 7 bases. The V segment lost 5 bases and the J segment 4 bases; nucleotides outside the gene matches: 16. CDR3 length equals 17 residues. Germline V gene sequence: CDR1 MDHEN, CDR2 SYDVKM. The CDR3 sequence is CASSKEIGRPKGETQYF. Written as DNA, the CDR3 is TGTGCCAGCAGTAAAGAGATCGGGAGGCCCAAGGGAGAGACCCAGTACTTC.

In this sample, this clonotype turned up many times. This chain uses TRBV5-1 with TRBJ2-5; D possibly uses TRBD1 or TRBD2 (5 bases each). CDR1 and CDR2 from the germline V gene are SGHRS and YFSETQ. V was trimmed by 0 bases and J by 4 bases, leaving 13 bases between them. The CDR3 runs to 15 residues. In DNA form, the CDR3 reads TGCGCCAGCAGCTTGGTAAAGGGGAGCGGAGAGACCCAGTACTTC. It is translated as CASSLVKGSGETQYF. The full variable domain, completed using reference TRBV5-1 and TRBJ2-5, is KAGVTQTPRYLIKTRGQQVTLSCSPISGHRSVSWYQQTPGQGLQFLFEYFSETQRNKGNFPGRFSGRQFSNSRSEMNVSTLELGDSALYLCASSLVKGSGETQYFGPGTRLLVL.

The rearrangement joins TRBV29-1 to TRBJ1-1, with unresolved D. The CDR3 is 12 residues long. Germline CDR1 reads SQVTM; CDR2 reads ANQGSEA. Between the trimmed V and J ends, which lost 5 bases and 1 base, there was a span of 8 bases. The CDR3 protein is CSVREGNTEAFF. In DNA, the CDR3 is TGCAGCGTTCGCGAGGGGAACACTGAAGCTTTCTTT.

Many counts were recorded for this clonotype. The V gene is TRBV7-2, the J gene TRBJ2-7, with D possibly matching TRBD1 (6 bases). CDR3 size: 15 residues. The V gene's germline CDR1 is SGHTA and CDR2 FQGNSA. Trimming pared 2 bases from V and 6 bases from J, leaving 17 bases between. The CDR3 loop is CASSLLGHSLGEQYF. CDR3 coding DNA: TGTGCCAGCAGCTTACTGGGACACTCTTTGGGCGAGCAGTACTTC.

In this sample, this clonotype turned up many times. The chain employs TRBV28 and TRBJ2-7; no definite D call. The ends were cut back, 4 bases at V and 0 bases at J, with 4 bases in the middle. Germline CDR1 MDHEN, CDR2 SYDVKM. This CDR3 region has 12 residues. CDR3 nucleotides: TGTGCCAGCAGTTCGACCTCCTACGAGCAGTACTTC. This gives the protein CASSSTSYEQYF.

This clonotype was seen many times. The rearrangement uses TRBV20-1 and TRBJ1-1, with D possibly matching TRBD1 (5 bases). The CDR3 runs to 14 residues. Germline-derived CDR1 and CDR2 are DFQATT and SNEGSKA (reference sequence). Trimming stripped 6 bases from V and 4 bases from J, with 18 bases between. CDR3: CSAKMVGRGTEAFF. CDR3 DNA: TGCAGTGCCAAGATGGTCGGAAGGGGCACTGAAGCTTTCTTT.

Points on this clonotype: One base away lies a much larger clone, so this may be a sequencing read error. This rearrangement joins TRBV5-6 to TRBJ2-3; 7 bases align to TRBD2. CDR1 and CDR2 from the germline V gene are SGHDT and YYEEEE. The CDR3 runs to 16 residues. V dropped 7 bases and J dropped 3; count of bases not matched to a gene: 14. The CDR3: CASGPGVDGRTDTQYF. The CDR3 DNA sequence: TGTGCCAGCGGCCCGGGGGTAGACGGGAGGACAGATACGCAGTATTTT.

This clonotype appeared a few times. The chain combines TRBV7-8 with TRBJ2-5; TRBD1 aligns across 7 bases. Losses at the gene ends were 7 bases for V and 2 bases for J; bases not matched to a gene: 10. The CDR3 spans 15 residues. The germline V gene has CDR1 SGHVS and CDR2 FQNEAQ. This chain's CDR3 is CASIIDRVGQETQYF. The CDR3 bases are TGTGCCAGCATCATAGACAGGGTTGGGCAAGAGACCCAGTACTTC.

This clonotype was counted many times. This chain links TRBV6-5 with TRBJ1-6; 11 bases are shared with TRBD1. With 1 base clipped from V and 9 bases from J, the junction kept 2 bases outside the gene matches. Germline V gives CDR1 MNHEY, CDR2 SVGAGI. This CDR3 is built from 15 residues. CDR3 DNA sequence: TGTGCCAGCAGTTACTTTGGGACAGGGGGTTCACCCCTCCACTTT. Its protein is CASSYFGTGGSPLHF.

This clonotype was detected a few times. The J gene is TRBJ2-3, the V gene TRBV6-1; 7 bases are shared with TRBD1. Germline lookup yields CDR1 MNHNS and CDR2 SASEGT. This CDR3 has 16 residues. V was pared by 0 bases and J by 4 bases, with 7 bases of the junction left unmatched. In DNA form, the CDR3 reads TGTGCCAGCAGTGAAGCGCAGGTCAGGGGGTCAGATACGCAGTATTTT. It translates to CASSEAQVRGSDTQYF.

This clonotype appeared many times. The chain has TRBV18 and TRBJ2-3; TRBD2 agrees at 10 bases. The CDR3 covers 17 residues. Germline values: CDR1 KGHSH, CDR2 LQKENI. V dropped 3 bases and J dropped 4; count of bases not matched to a gene: 10. The CDR3 coding sequence is TGTGCCAGCTCACCCTGGACTAGCGGAGGGGGGCCAGATACGCAGTATTTT. It is translated as CASSPWTSGGGPDTQYF.

This clonotype was detected ten times or more. This chain connects TRBV18 to TRBJ2-3; D not resolved. CDR3 length: 14 amino acids. Germline CDR1 KGHSH, CDR2 LQKENI. V lost 3 bases and J 0 bases, leaving 7 bases between the germline ends. The CDR3 DNA follows: TGTGCCAGCTCACCGGGCCGTAGCACAGATACGCAGTATTTT. It yields the protein CASSPGRSTDTQYF. Together with reference TRBV18 and TRBJ2-3, the CDR3 gives the full variable domain: NAGVMQNPRHLVRRRGQEARLRCSPMKGHSHVYWYRQLPEEGLKFMVYLQKENIIDESGMPKERFSAEFPKEGPSILRIQQVVRGDSAAYFCASSPGRSTDTQYFGPGTRLTVL.

The chain joins TRBV7-9 to TRBJ2-7, with D unresolved. This CDR3 is built from 15 residues. Trimming left V 1 base short and J 3 bases short, with 13 bases between. Germline V lookup: CDR1 SEHNR, CDR2 FQNEAQ (reference sequence). The CDR3: CASSLGVGERYEQYF. The CDR3, as DNA: TGTGCCAGCAGCTTAGGGGTGGGTGAACGCTACGAGCAGTACTTC. The full variable domain, its missing parts supplied by reference TRBV7-9 and TRBJ2-7, is DTGVSQNPRHKITKRGQNVTFRCDPISEHNRLYWYRQTLGQGPEFLTYFQNEAQLEKSRLLSDRFSAERPKGSFSTLEIQRTEQGDSAMYLCASSLGVGERYEQYFGPGTRLTVT.

This clonotype was recorded a few times. This sequence joins TRBV4-3 and TRBJ2-7; D possibly corresponds to TRBD1 (6 bases). The CDR3 has 16 residues. Trimming took 2 bases from V and 3 from J, leaving 17 bases between them. Germline CDR1 is LGHNA and CDR2 is YSLEER. CDR3 nucleotides: TGCGCCAGCAGCCAATCAACTGGGACACTTGTCTACGAGCAGTACTTC. Amino acids: CASSQSTGTLVYEQYF.